One and the same sample provided the 20 T cell receptor beta chains below, sequenced in a study of T cells in Graves' hyperthyroidism and ophthalmopathy. From RNA transcripts, TCR beta CDR3 regions were amplified. Initially, a first-round RT-PCR of the TCR CDR3 employed the HTBI primer set. TCRdb re-called the multiplex PCR reads through MiXCR, storing one row per CDR3 protein. This repertoire shows around 580,000 distinct CDR3 sequences, 46% found once; its top ten account for around 7.7%. Sample: peripheral blood or thyroid tissue (not recorded which). Receptor source: a woman between 18 and 29 years old with Graves' hyperthyroidism.

The sample holds many counts of this clonotype. The rearrangement joins TRBV7-8 to TRBJ1-2; a weak D match, TRBD1 (6 bases). The CDR3 has 13 residues. Trimming shortened V by 2 bases and J by 5 bases, and 9 bases separated the two germline ends. In germline, CDR1 is SGHVS, CDR2 FQNEAQ. CDR3 DNA: TGTGCCAGCAGCTTAAAGGGGGATTATGGCTACACCTTC. This codes for CASSLKGDYGYTF.

The J gene is TRBJ2-5, the V gene TRBV29-1; TRBD1 matches 7 bases. After removal of 5 bases from V and 9 bases from J, the junction contained 15 bases not matched to a gene. The length of the CDR3 is 14 residues. Germline-derived CDR1 and CDR2 are SQVTM and ANQGSEA. The CDR3 loop is CSVLGTDRNQPQYF. As DNA, the CDR3 is TGCAGCGTTTTAGGGACAGACCGCAATCAGCCCCAGTACTTC.

CDR3 DNA sequence: TGTGCCAGTAGTATCGTACCGCAGGGGGCTAATTCACCCCTCCACTTT. Translated, it gives CASSIVPQGANSPLHF. The chain links TRBV19 to TRBJ1-6; 8 nucleotides match TRBD1. The CDR3 has 16 residues. V was pared by 3 bases and J by 6 bases, with 7 bases of the junction left unmatched. The germline V gene has CDR1 LNHDA and CDR2 SQIVND (reference sequence).

This chain joins TRBV28 and TRBJ1-3; D possibly corresponds to TRBD1 (5 bases). Trimming cost V 3 bases and J 5 bases, with 11 bases left between them. The V gene's germline CDR1 is MDHEN and CDR2 SYDVKM. The CDR3 is made up of 14 amino acids. The CDR3 DNA is TGTGCCAGCAGTTTGGGGGACGGGCGAAACACCATATATTTT. Encoded protein: CASSLGDGRNTIYF.

This clonotype was observed many times. The gene calls are TRBV9 and TRBJ1-5, with no clear D. Germline V gene lookup returns CDR1 SGDLS and CDR2 YYNGEE. This CDR3 region has 13 residues. Trimming took 0 bases from V and 6 from J, leaving 7 bases between them. CDR3 residues: CASSVAPGQPQHF. The CDR3, as DNA: TGTGCCAGCAGCGTAGCTCCGGGTCAGCCCCAGCATTTT.

The V call is TRBV10-1, the J call TRBJ2-1; D ambiguous. This CDR3 spans 16 amino acids. V was pared by 2 bases and J by 0 bases, with 11 bases between. Germline CDR1 is WNHNN and CDR2 is SYGVQD (reference sequence). The DNA of the CDR3 is TGCGCCAGCAGTGAGCAAGTTCGGAGCTCCTACAATGAGCAGTTCTTC. Translation gives CASSEQVRSSYNEQFF.

This clonotype was detected many times. This chain joins TRBV2 and TRBJ1-1; D unresolved. The length of the CDR3 is 11 residues. V gave up 8 bases and J gave up 4 bases, with 8 bases separating them. Germline CDR1 is SNHLY and CDR2 is FYNNEI. The CDR3 DNA reads as TGTGCCAGCCGCCCGAGCACTGAAGCTTTCTTT. Amino acid sequence: CASRPSTEAFF.

The J gene is TRBJ2-3, the V gene TRBV10-1, with 7 bases identical to TRBD2. CDR1 WNHNN and CDR2 SYGVQD come from the germline V gene (reference sequence). The CDR3 runs to 13 residues. The junction had 7 bases not matched to a gene; V was cut back by 5 bases and J by 8 bases. The CDR3 DNA reads TGCGCCAGCAGTACCCGGACTAGGGGTACGCAGTATTTT. The encoded protein is CASSTRTRGTQYF.

The chain couples TRBV29-1 to TRBJ2-5; TRBD2 might be the D (6 bases). V was pared by 8 bases and J by 5 bases, with 18 bases between. The CDR3 has 13 residues. Germline CDR1 and CDR2: SQVTM and ANQGSEA. The CDR3 loop is CSSSPGAVETQYF. DNA for the CDR3: TGCAGCTCATCCCCGGGAGCGGTTGAGACCCAGTACTTC.

This clonotype was counted ten times or more. The chain is built from TRBV5-1 and TRBJ1-3, with D possibly being TRBD1 (5 bases). This CDR3 spans 17 amino acids. The V end was cut by 5 bases, the J end by 0 bases, with 18 bases between. Germline values: CDR1 SGHRS, CDR2 YFSETQ. CDR3 sequence: CASRPKPGRSSGNTIYF. The CDR3 coding sequence is TGCGCCAGCAGACCAAAGCCGGGACGGAGCTCTGGAAACACCATATATTTT.

J is TRBJ2-7 and V is TRBV5-5, with D possibly being TRBD1 or TRBD2 (5 bases each). The V gene lost 5 bases and the J gene lost 7 bases, with 22 bases spanning the gap. Per germline, CDR1 SGHKS and CDR2 YYEKEE (reference sequence). The CDR3 sequence is 15 residues long. Here the CDR3 DNA reads TGTGCCAGCAGTCACGCCGGGACCTGGAACAATGAGCAGTACTTC. Amino acids: CASSHAGTWNNEQYF.

A note on this clonotype: One base away lies a much larger clone, so this may be a sequencing read error. The CDR3 bases are TGTGCCACCAGTGACCTCCCCCGACAGGGGGCGAGGCAAGAGGCCCAGTACTTC. Its protein is CATSDLPRQGARQEAQYF. The gene calls are TRBV24-1 and TRBJ2-5; TRBD1 agrees at 10 bases. In germline, CDR1 is KGHDR, CDR2 SFDVKD. The CDR3 sequence is 18 residues long.

This clonotype was seen repeatedly, ten times or more. The chain carries TRBV20-1 and TRBJ2-3; 8 bases are a match to TRBD2. This CDR3 contains 15 residues. Germline V gives CDR1 DFQATT, CDR2 SNEGSKA (reference sequence). V lost 6 bases, J lost 4 bases, and 12 bases stayed unmatched. The DNA for the CDR3 is TGCAGTGCCTCGGGGGGGCGGGAGATGTCAGATACGCAGTATTTT. This codes for CSASGGREMSDTQYF.

This clonotype showed up many times. This chain joins TRBV7-9 and TRBJ2-3, with TRBD1 as a possible D gene (6 bases). Trimming pared 5 bases from V and 3 bases from J, leaving 15 bases between. CDR3 length: 15 residues. In germline, CDR1 is SEHNR, CDR2 FQNEAQ (reference sequence). The CDR3 bases are TGTGCCAGCAGCCCAGGGACACCCGGAACAGATACGCAGTATTTT. Translating it yields CASSPGTPGTDTQYF.

This sequence joins TRBV5-4 and TRBJ2-5; 10 bases line up with TRBD1. The CDR3 loop spans 14 amino acids. V was clipped by 4 bases and J by 9 bases; unmatched bases: 9. Germline CDR1 SGHNT, CDR2 YYREEE (reference sequence). For the CDR3, the DNA is TGTGCCAGCAGCCCTGGGACAGGGGACCAGCCCCAGTACTTC. Encoded protein: CASSPGTGDQPQYF.

The V gene is TRBV7-6, the J gene TRBJ2-5, with D unresolved. The CDR3 contains 13 residues. Deletions cut 7 bases from V and 5 bases from J, with 14 bases between. From germline, CDR1 is SGHVS and CDR2 FNYEAQ. CDR3 amino acids: CASTIAIAETQYF. DNA for the CDR3: TGTGCCAGCACCATAGCCATCGCGGAGACCCAGTACTTC.

This sequence joins TRBV30 and TRBJ1-1; no firm D call. Germline V gene sequence: CDR1 GTSNPN, CDR2 SVGIG (reference sequence). The CDR3 spans 11 residues. Trimming took off 2 bases at V and 7 bases at J, with 8 bases between the two ends. The CDR3 sequence: CAWSTSVEAFF. CDR3 in DNA: TGTGCCTGGAGTACCTCCGTTGAAGCTTTCTTT.

This clonotype was counted only a few times. The chain combines TRBV4-1 with TRBJ1-5; D gene unclear. Germline values: CDR1 MGHRA, CDR2 YSYEKL. The CDR3 loop spans 16 amino acids. V was cut by 1 base and J by 4 bases, with 14 bases left in between. Here the CDR3 reads CASSQVTHSLNQPQHF. The DNA of the CDR3 is TGCGCCAGCAGCCAAGTTACACACAGTCTAAATCAGCCCCAGCATTTT.

There are many counts of this clonotype. Here the CDR3 reads CASSLLNTEAFF. The CDR3 DNA sequence: TGTGCCAGCAGCTTGTTGAACACTGAAGCTTTCTTT. The chain carries TRBV7-9 and TRBJ1-1, with D unresolved. The CDR3 is 12 amino acids. Trimming stripped 3 bases from V and 0 bases from J, with 2 bases between. Germline CDR1 is SEHNR and CDR2 is FQNEAQ (reference sequence). The complete variable domain, with remaining parts taken from reference TRBV7-9 and TRBJ1-1, reads DTGVSQNPRHKITKRGQNVTFRCDPISEHNRLYWYRQTLGQGPEFLTYFQNEAQLEKSRLLSDRFSAERPKGSFSTLEIQRTEQGDSAMYLCASSLLNTEAFFGQGTRLTVV.

This clonotype was seen many times. The DNA for the CDR3 is TGTGCCAGCAGTTACGGAAGACAGGGTAAAGACTCACCCCTCCACTTT. Encoded protein: CASSYGRQGKDSPLHF. The rearrangement joins TRBV6-5 to TRBJ1-6; 7 nucleotides align to TRBD1. With V trimmed by 2 bases and J by 10 bases, 11 bases remained unmatched. The germline gives CDR1 MNHEY, CDR2 SVGAGI. The CDR3 extends over 16 amino acids.